This T cell receptor (beta chain) was recovered during a study of cytomegalovirus exposure and HLA in healthy donors. Looking at the study overall: 81% of 350 to 400 genotyped donors fell in the Caucasian-associated ancestry cluster. Whole-study findings and limits: Earlier results showed most TCR beta V segments being productive about 87% or about 30% of the time. Researchers counted 180 or so TCR beta chains as cytomegalovirus-associated.

The donors were healthy bone marrow donors. PCR primers comprised 60 Vbeta and 13 Jbeta primers. Assay used: immunoSEQ multiplex PCR; TCRdb lists only in-frame clones, some missing. Its clone listing holds about 200,000 clones. About this clone: Its target is not known.

Germline V gives CDR1 SNHLY, CDR2 FYNNEI. CDR3 length: 16 residues. J was trimmed by 4 bases and V by 3 bases; bases with no gene match: 8. This chain uses TRBV2 with TRBJ1-5, with TRBD1 identical over 8 bases. What was sequenced was PBMCs. The sequence was collected from a boy between 5 and 17 years old in good health and CMV-seronegative. CDR3 coding DNA: TGTGCCAGCAGTGACACTGGACAGGGCCTTAATCAGCCCCAGCATTTT. This translates into CASSDTGQGLNQPQHF.